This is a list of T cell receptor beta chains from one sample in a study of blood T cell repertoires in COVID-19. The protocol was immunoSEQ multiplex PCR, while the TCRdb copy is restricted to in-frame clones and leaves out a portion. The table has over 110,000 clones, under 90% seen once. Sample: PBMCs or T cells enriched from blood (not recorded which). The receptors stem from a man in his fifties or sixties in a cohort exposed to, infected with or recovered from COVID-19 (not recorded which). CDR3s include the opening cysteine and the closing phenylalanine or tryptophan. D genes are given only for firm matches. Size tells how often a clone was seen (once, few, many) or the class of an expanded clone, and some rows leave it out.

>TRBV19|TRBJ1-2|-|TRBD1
CASRGQVVNYGYTF
TGTGCCAGTAGGGGACAGGTGGTTAACTATGGCTACACCTTC
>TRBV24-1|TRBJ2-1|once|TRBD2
CATSDTTSWGNEQFF
TGTGCCACCAGTGATACGACTAGCTGGGGCAATGAGCAGTTCTTC
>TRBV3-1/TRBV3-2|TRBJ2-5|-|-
CASSQESRRAQYF
TGTGCCAGCAGCCAAGAATCTAGGAGGGCCCAGTACTTC
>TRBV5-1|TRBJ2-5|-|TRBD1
CASSLGDRVTETQYF
TGCGCCAGCAGCTTGGGGGACAGGGTAACTGAGACCCAGTACTTC
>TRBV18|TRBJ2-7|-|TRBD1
CASSPTGAEQYF
TGTGCCAGCTCACCTACAGGGGCCGAGCAGTACTTC
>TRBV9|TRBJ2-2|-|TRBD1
CASSVASTGGTGELFF
TGTGCCAGCAGCGTAGCTTCCACAGGGGGCACCGGGGAGCTGTTTTTT
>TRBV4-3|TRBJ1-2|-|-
CASSQGGGYNYGYTF
TGCGCCAGCAGCCAAGGGGGGGGTTATAACTATGGCTACACCTTC
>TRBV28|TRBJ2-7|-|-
CASSLVSYEQYF
TGTGCCAGCAGTTTAGTCAGCTACGAGCAGTACTTC
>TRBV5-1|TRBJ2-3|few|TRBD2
CASRPTGTSLADTQYF
TGCGCCAGCAGACCTACCGGGACTAGCCTCGCAGATACGCAGTATTTT
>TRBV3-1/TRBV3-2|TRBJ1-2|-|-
CASSQDGAGRSYGYTF
TGTGCCAGCAGCCAAGATGGGGCAGGTAGGAGCTATGGCTACACCTTC
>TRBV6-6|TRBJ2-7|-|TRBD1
CAGGTGGEQYF
TGTGCCGGGGGAACAGGGGGCGAGCAGTACTTC
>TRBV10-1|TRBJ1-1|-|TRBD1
CASSSGQGLAGAFF
TGCGCCAGCAGTTCCGGACAGGGGCTGGCAGGAGCTTTCTTT
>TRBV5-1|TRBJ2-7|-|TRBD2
CASSFTSGSYEQYF
TGCGCCAGCAGCTTTACTAGCGGCTCCTACGAGCAGTACTTC
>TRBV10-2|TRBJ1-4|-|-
CASSEGGEKLFF
TGCGCCAGCAGTGAGGGCGGGGAAAAACTGTTTTTT
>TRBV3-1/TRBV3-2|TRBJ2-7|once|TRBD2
CASSQVELTGGLHEQYF
TGTGCCAGCAGCCAAGTTGAACTGACGGGAGGATTACACGAGCAGTACTTC
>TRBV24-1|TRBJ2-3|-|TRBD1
CATSDSDRDFTDTQYF
TGTGCCACCAGTGACTCGGACAGGGACTTCACAGATACGCAGTATTTT
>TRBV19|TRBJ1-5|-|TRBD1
CASSPTGRNQPQHF
TGTGCCAGTAGTCCGACAGGGCGCAATCAGCCCCAGCATTTT
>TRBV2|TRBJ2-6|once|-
CASSRDIGANVLTF
TGTGCCAGCAGTCGGGACATTGGGGCCAACGTCCTGACTTTC
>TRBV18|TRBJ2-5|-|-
CASSPTTQETQYF
TGTGCCAGCTCACCGACAACCCAAGAGACCCAGTACTTC
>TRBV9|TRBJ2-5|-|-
CASSVGQVQETQYF
TGTGCCAGCAGCGTAGGGCAGGTCCAAGAGACCCAGTACTTC
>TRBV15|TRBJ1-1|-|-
CATSRYLGENTEAFF
TGTGCCACCAGCAGATATCTAGGAGAGAACACTGAAGCTTTCTTT
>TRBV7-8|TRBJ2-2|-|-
CASRSQGGPRGSGELFF
TGTGCCAGCAGATCTCAGGGGGGACCCAGGGGTTCCGGGGAGCTGTTTTTT
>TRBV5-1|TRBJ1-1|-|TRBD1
CASSLDRGVSTEAFF
TGCGCCAGCAGCTTGGACAGGGGAGTAAGCACTGAAGCTTTCTTT
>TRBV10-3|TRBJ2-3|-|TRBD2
CAIGQPGLAGGHEISDTQYF
TGTGCCATCGGGCAACCGGGACTAGCGGGGGGGCACGAAATTTCAGATACGCAGTATTTT
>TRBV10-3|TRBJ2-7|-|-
CAISDRTRYYEQYF
TGTGCCATTTCGGACAGAACAAGATACTACGAGCAGTACTTC
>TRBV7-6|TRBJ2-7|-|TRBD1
CASSLLGQAVNEQYF
TGTGCCAGCAGCTTATTGGGACAGGCCGTCAACGAGCAGTACTTC
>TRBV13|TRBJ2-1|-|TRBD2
CASSSLAGPDQFF
TGTGCCAGCAGCTCCCTAGCGGGGCCCGACCAGTTCTTC
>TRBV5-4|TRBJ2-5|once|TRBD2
CASSSGLAGGRGETQYF
TGTGCCAGCAGCTCCGGACTAGCGGGGGGCCGAGGAGAGACCCAGTACTTC
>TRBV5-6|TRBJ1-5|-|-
CASSLAAALNQPQHF
TGTGCCAGCAGCTTGGCGGCAGCGCTAAATCAGCCCCAGCATTTT
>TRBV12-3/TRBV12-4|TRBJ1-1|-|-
CASSYSLKAFF
TGTGCCAGCAGTTATAGCTTAAAAGCTTTCTTT
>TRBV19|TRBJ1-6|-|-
CATSDTANSPLHF
TGTGCCACCTCAGACACCGCTAATTCACCCCTCCACTTT